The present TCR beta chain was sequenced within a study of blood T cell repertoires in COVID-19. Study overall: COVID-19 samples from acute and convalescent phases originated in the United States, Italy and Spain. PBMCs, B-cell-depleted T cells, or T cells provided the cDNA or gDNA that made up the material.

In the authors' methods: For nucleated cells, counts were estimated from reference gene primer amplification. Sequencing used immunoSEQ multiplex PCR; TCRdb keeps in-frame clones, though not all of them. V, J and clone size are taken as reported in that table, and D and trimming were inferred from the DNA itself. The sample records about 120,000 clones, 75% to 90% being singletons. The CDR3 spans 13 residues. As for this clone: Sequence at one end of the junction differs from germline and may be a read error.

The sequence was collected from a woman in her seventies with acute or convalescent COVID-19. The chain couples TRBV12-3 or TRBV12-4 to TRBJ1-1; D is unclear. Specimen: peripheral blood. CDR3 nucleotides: TGTGCCAGCACCTGGACTGTGAACAGTGAAGCTTTCTTT. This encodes CASTWTVNSEAFF.